These 32 T cell receptor beta chains were all obtained from the same sample, sequenced in a study of T cells in Graves' hyperthyroidism and ophthalmopathy. Researchers amplified the TCR beta CDR3 regions from RNA transcripts. A first-round RT-PCR of the TCR CDR3 used the HTBI primer set. TCRdb called the multiplex PCR reads again in MiXCR, with one record for every CDR3 protein. The sample yields under 250,000 distinct CDR3 sequences, roughly a quarter seen once. The specimen was blood. Source of these receptors: a middle-aged woman with Graves' ophthalmopathy.

Many counts were recorded for this clonotype. The J gene is TRBJ2-7, the V gene TRBV11-2; the match to TRBD2 covers 14 bases. The CDR3 consists of 17 residues. V gave up 0 bases and J gave up 3 bases; unmatched junction bases: 4. Germline loops: CDR1 SGHAT, CDR2 FQNNGV. The CDR3 DNA reads as TGTGCCAGCAGCTTAGATCGACTAGCGGGAGGGTACTACGAGCAGTACTTC. Translation: CASSLDRLAGGYYEQYF.

This clonotype was detected a few times. The rearrangement joins TRBV4-1 to TRBJ2-2; TRBD2 agrees at 9 bases. Germline values: CDR1 MGHRA, CDR2 YSYEKL. V gave up 0 bases and J gave up 2 bases; unmatched junction bases: 10. This CDR3 region has 19 residues. The CDR3 loop reads CASSQDQFVTSGNTGELFF. The DNA of the CDR3 is TGCGCCAGCAGCCAAGATCAGTTCGTGACTAGCGGAAACACCGGGGAGCTGTTTTTT.

This clonotype was recorded many times. The chain joins TRBV27 to TRBJ2-7; maybe TRBD1 (5 bases). V dropped 9 bases and J dropped 2 bases, with 11 bases sitting between them. This CDR3 region has 12 residues. Germline V lookup: CDR1 MNHEY, CDR2 SMNVEV (reference sequence). The CDR3 nucleotides read TGTGCCAGTCGTAGGGGCACCTACGAGCAGTACTTC. Its translation: CASRRGTYEQYF.

This clonotype was seen at least ten times. The rearrangement joins TRBV4-1 to TRBJ2-7, with D perhaps TRBD2 (5 bases). CDR3 length: 15 residues. CDR1 and CDR2 (germline): MGHRA, YSYEKL. Trimming cost V 2 bases and J 0 bases, with 11 bases left between them. In nucleotides, the CDR3 is TGCGCCAGCAGCCAATCCAGCGGAGGCTCCTACGAGCAGTACTTC. As protein: CASSQSSGGSYEQYF.

The chain is built from TRBV28 and TRBJ2-2; 8 bases are shared with TRBD2. The V gene end was trimmed by 7 bases and the J gene end by 6 bases; junction bases not matched to a gene: 7. Germline values: CDR1 MDHEN, CDR2 SYDVKM. This CDR3 region has 14 residues. The CDR3 bases are TGTGCCAGCACGGCGGGGGGCTCATCCGGGGAGCTGTTTTTT. Its translation: CASTAGGSSGELFF.

This clonotype was counted many times. V usage is TRBV19 and J usage is TRBJ1-5; a possible D gene is TRBD1 (5 bases). Trimming took off 3 bases at V and 0 bases at J, with 18 bases between the two ends. This CDR3 has 18 residues. Germline CDR1 is LNHDA and CDR2 is SQIVND (reference sequence). The DNA for the CDR3 is TGTGCCAGTAGTATGGGGGGGACCGCCGCTTATAGCAATCAGCCCCAGCATTTT. Translation gives CASSMGGTAAYSNQPQHF.

This rearrangement joins TRBV6-1 to TRBJ1-1, with 7 nucleotides matching TRBD1. The V gene end was trimmed by 0 bases and the J gene end by 4 bases; junction bases not matched to a gene: 5. This CDR3 has 15 amino acids. Germline V gene sequence: CDR1 MNHNS, CDR2 SASEGT. The CDR3 reads CASSEAQGGGTEAFF. The CDR3 region has the DNA TGTGCCAGCAGTGAAGCGCAGGGGGGGGGCACTGAAGCTTTCTTT.

J is TRBJ1-2 and V is TRBV4-2; no clear D. The CDR3 has 17 amino acids. Germline-derived CDR1 and CDR2 are LGHNA and YNFKEQ. The V and J ends lost 1 base and 2 bases respectively, with 17 bases between them. This chain's CDR3 is CASSQGVVSGANYGYTF. Written as DNA, the CDR3 is TGTGCCAGCAGCCAAGGAGTAGTCAGCGGCGCCAACTATGGCTACACCTTC.

The genes are TRBV5-1 and TRBJ2-7, with TRBD1 matching over 7 bases. The CDR3 spans 15 residues. J gave up 3 bases and V 3 bases, and 9 bases lay outside the gene matches. Germline V gene data show CDR1 as SGHRS and CDR2 as YFSETQ. This CDR3 reads CASSYTGELLYEQYF. The CDR3 coding sequence is TGCGCCAGCAGCTATACAGGGGAATTGCTCTACGAGCAGTACTTC.

This clonotype has a count of ten or more. The chain has TRBV18 and TRBJ2-7; no definite D call. Per the germline V gene, CDR1 is KGHSH and CDR2 is LQKENI. Trimming stripped 6 bases from V and 2 bases from J, with 26 bases between. The CDR3 loop spans 18 amino acids. CDR3 loop: CASSPFERTSDRPYEQYF. The CDR3 coding sequence is TGTGCCAGCTCCCCTTTCGAGAGAACCTCGGATAGGCCCTACGAGCAGTACTTC.

This clonotype occurred many times. J is TRBJ1-5 and V is TRBV6-1; TRBD1 matches at 7 bases. This CDR3 region has 13 residues. Losses at the gene ends were 5 bases for V and 7 bases for J; bases not matched to a gene: 5. Germline CDR1 MNHNS, CDR2 SASEGT. The CDR3 sequence: CASSPGQLQPQHF. The DNA for the CDR3 is TGTGCCAGCAGTCCGGGACAGCTCCAGCCCCAGCATTTT.

The CDR3 region has the DNA TGTGCCAGCAGTTTATCTCGGACTAGAGGAGACGAGCAGTACTTC. Protein product: CASSLSRTRGDEQYF. This chain uses TRBV28 with TRBJ2-7; TRBD2 agrees at 7 bases. CDR3 length: 15 residues. The germline V gene encodes CDR1 MDHEN and CDR2 SYDVKM. V was pared by 1 base and J by 5 bases, with 8 bases of the junction left unmatched.

The table lists this clonotype with many counts. The chain couples TRBV28 to TRBJ2-7; D gene ambiguous. V lost 4 bases and J lost 1, with 11 bases in between. The CDR3 totals 14 residues. CDR1 MDHEN and CDR2 SYDVKM come from the germline V gene. DNA of the CDR3: TGTGCCAGCAGTTCTACGGGCCGATCCTACGAGCAGTACTTC. As protein: CASSSTGRSYEQYF.

This clonotype was recorded at least ten times. V gene TRBV3-1 combines with J gene TRBJ2-5; no firm D call. Trimming took off 5 bases at V and 3 bases at J, with 4 bases between the two ends. This CDR3 is 11 amino acids long. Germline V gene sequence: CDR1 LGHDT, CDR2 YNNKEL (reference sequence). Here the CDR3 reads CASSKKETQYF. The CDR3 DNA is TGTGCCAGCAGCAAAAAAGAGACCCAGTACTTC.

The chain joins TRBV5-1 to TRBJ2-6, with 7 positions matching TRBD1. Trimming removed 8 bases from V and 2 bases from J; junction bases left unmatched: 7. The length of the CDR3 is 15 residues. Germline V gene sequence: CDR1 SGHRS, CDR2 YFSETQ. DNA for the CDR3: TGCGCCAGTAGACTGGGGACAGCTGGGGCCAACGTCCTGACTTTC. It translates to CASRLGTAGANVLTF.

This clonotype was observed many times. This chain connects TRBV28 to TRBJ2-7; 11 bases match TRBD2. The CDR3 is 15 residues long. Germline CDR1 is MDHEN and CDR2 is SYDVKM. V shed 6 bases, J shed 2 bases, and the junction held 6 bases outside the gene matches. CDR3 sequence: CASSPPTSGAYEQYF. In DNA, the CDR3 is TGTGCCAGCAGCCCCCCGACTAGCGGGGCCTACGAGCAGTACTTC.

This clonotype was found many times. The chain carries TRBV28 and TRBJ2-7, with TRBD2 identical over 8 bases. This CDR3 spans 14 amino acids. CDR1 and CDR2 (germline): MDHEN, SYDVKM. Trimming at V came to 4 bases and at J to 2 bases, leaving 4 bases not matched to a gene. The CDR3 DNA is TGTGCCAGCAGTTCGGGACTAGTAGCCTACGAGCAGTACTTC. This codes for CASSSGLVAYEQYF.

At least ten counts were recorded for this clonotype. The V and J genes are TRBV4-1 and TRBJ2-7, with 11 bases identical to TRBD2. The CDR3 is 16 residues long. Unmatched junction bases numbered 7, after V lost 4 bases and J lost 2 bases. Germline lookup yields CDR1 MGHRA and CDR2 YSYEKL. CDR3: CASSLHSGRDTYEQYF. CDR3 nucleotides: TGCGCCAGCAGCCTCCATAGCGGGAGGGATACCTACGAGCAGTACTTC.

Turning to this clonotype: This may arise from a read error, as a much more abundant clone is one base away. V and J are TRBV7-3 and TRBJ2-3, with D maybe TRBD2 (6 bases). V lost 6 bases and J lost 4, with 17 bases in between. This CDR3 is 15 amino acids long. The V gene's germline CDR1 is SGHTA and CDR2 FQGTGA. The CDR3 region is CASSPGLEDPDTQYF. The CDR3, as DNA: TGTGCCAGCAGTCCGGGACTGGAAGATCCAGATACGCAGTATTTT.

The chain links TRBV7-6 to TRBJ2-7; the match to TRBD2 covers 11 bases. The CDR3 sequence is 16 residues long. Unmatched junction bases numbered 10, after V lost 4 bases and J lost 5 bases. Germline CDR1 is SGHVS and CDR2 is FNYEAQ. CDR3 DNA: TGTGCCAGCAGCTCTATAGCGGGAGGGCCCCGCGACGAGCAGTACTTC. Protein sequence: CASSSIAGGPRDEQYF.

In its sample, this clonotype was seen once. The chain employs TRBV12-3 or TRBV12-4 and TRBJ2-5; 9 nucleotides match TRBD1. The length of the CDR3 is 15 residues. V was pared by 3 bases and J by 3 bases, with 5 bases of the junction left unmatched. The CDR3 sequence is CASSFTGGSEETQYF. The CDR3 coding sequence is TGTGCCAGCAGTTTCACAGGGGGCTCGGAAGAGACCCAGTACTTC.

This clonotype has at least ten counts. The chain links TRBV10-3 to TRBJ2-7; 8 nucleotides line up with TRBD1. CDR3 length: 14 residues. J lost 4 bases, V lost 3 bases, and 5 bases had no gene match. Looked up from germline, CDR1 is ENHRY and CDR2 is SYGVKD. CDR3 nucleotides: TGTGCCATCAGTGAAGGACAGGGTGTTTACGAGCAGTACTTC. Its protein is CAISEGQGVYEQYF.

This clonotype has a count of ten or more. V and J are TRBV27 and TRBJ2-7, with TRBD2 identical over 7 bases. J gave up 7 bases and V 0 bases, and 12 bases lay outside the gene matches. CDR3 length: 16 residues. Looked up from germline, CDR1 is MNHEY and CDR2 is SMNVEV (reference sequence). The CDR3 loop is CASSLSWASGVLEQYF. The CDR3 coding sequence is TGTGCCAGCAGTTTATCGTGGGCTAGCGGTGTCCTGGAGCAGTACTTC.

The V and J genes are TRBV6-2 or TRBV6-3 and TRBJ2-2; 13 bases are shared with TRBD2. V gave up 4 bases and J gave up 7 bases; unmatched junction bases: 6. CDR1 MNHEY and CDR2 SVGEGT come from the germline V gene. The CDR3 spans 16 residues. This CDR3 is CASSWTSGRAFGELFF. The CDR3 bases are TGTGCCAGCAGTTGGACTAGCGGGAGAGCGTTCGGGGAGCTGTTTTTT.

V and J are TRBV24-1 and TRBJ2-5, with 8 nucleotides matching TRBD1. Germline CDR1 KGHDR, CDR2 SFDVKD. Germline trimming cut 4 bases from V and 2 bases from J; bases unmatched to any gene: 8. The CDR3 loop spans 16 amino acids. The CDR3 bases are TGTGCCACCAGTGACCCCGACAGGGGTGGGCAAGAGACCCAGTACTTC. Encoded protein: CATSDPDRGGQETQYF.

This clonotype occurred many times. The rearrangement links TRBV7-8 to TRBJ2-7; 9 positions agree with TRBD2. With V trimmed by 0 bases and J by 5 bases, 5 bases remained unmatched. CDR1 and CDR2 (germline): SGHVS, FQNEAQ. The CDR3 sequence is 15 residues long. In nucleotides, the CDR3 is TGTGCCAGCAGCTTAGCGGTAGCGGGAGTCCACGAGCAGTACTTC. It codes for CASSLAVAGVHEQYF.

The rearrangement links TRBV30 to TRBJ1-1; D is undetermined. Germline V gene lookup returns CDR1 GTSNPN and CDR2 SVGIG (reference sequence). The CDR3 covers 14 residues. Deletions cut 3 bases from V and 5 bases from J, with 16 bases between. In DNA form, the CDR3 reads TGTGCCTGGAGGCGGACGGGTGGAGCGACTGAAGCTTTCTTT. It codes for CAWRRTGGATEAFF.

This clonotype was detected a few times. V is TRBV28 and J is TRBJ2-7; 10 bases are shared with TRBD1. This CDR3 comprises 18 residues. J gave up 0 bases and V 6 bases, and 14 bases lay outside the gene matches. CDR1 and CDR2 from the germline V gene are MDHEN and SYDVKM. DNA for the CDR3: TGTGCCAGCAGAATATCCGGGACAGGGGCCTCCACCTCCTACGAGCAGTACTTC. Residues: CASRISGTGASTSYEQYF.

This clonotype was recorded many times. The rearrangement joins TRBV28 to TRBJ1-1; 7 bases line up with TRBD1. This CDR3 is 12 amino acids long. V was pared by 4 bases and J by 9 bases, with 5 bases of the junction left unmatched. The germline CDR1 and CDR2 sequences are MDHEN and SYDVKM. CDR3: CASSSIRGKAFF. In nucleotides, the CDR3 is TGTGCCAGCAGTTCGATCAGGGGGAAAGCTTTCTTT.

The table lists this clonotype with many counts. The chain couples TRBV29-1 to TRBJ2-7, with D unclear. V lost 5 bases and J lost 0, with 8 bases in between. In germline, CDR1 is SQVTM, CDR2 ANQGSEA. The CDR3 has 12 residues. The CDR3: CSVHSGSYEQYF. The CDR3, as DNA: TGCAGCGTTCATTCCGGCTCCTACGAGCAGTACTTC.

This clonotype came up many times. The rearrangement links TRBV12-3 or TRBV12-4 to TRBJ1-5; D remains unclear. V was cut by 5 bases and J by 6 bases, with 23 bases left in between. This CDR3 comprises 17 residues. The chain's CDR3 is CASSLGRLGWRGQPQHF. CDR3 DNA: TGTGCCAGCAGTCTCGGGCGGTTAGGTTGGCGGGGTCAGCCCCAGCATTTT.

This clonotype was detected ten times or more. CDR3 sequence: CASSPQQGRKGTEAFF. CDR3 DNA sequence: TGTGCCAGCAGTCCCCAACAGGGGCGGAAGGGCACTGAAGCTTTCTTT. The rearrangement joins TRBV28 to TRBJ1-1; 7 bases align to TRBD1. Germline V gives CDR1 MDHEN, CDR2 SYDVKM. V lost 5 bases, J lost 4 bases, and 13 bases stayed unmatched. The CDR3 contains 16 residues. Complete variable domain (other parts from reference TRBV28 and TRBJ1-1): DVKVTQSSRYLVKRTGEKVFLECVQDMDHENMFWYRQDPGLGLRLIYFSYDVKMKEKGDIPEGYSVSREKKERFSLILESASTNQTSMYLCASSPQQGRKGTEAFFGQGTRLTVV.